This entry lists 10 T cell receptor beta chains sequenced from one sample in a study of CD8+CD57+ T cells in acquired aplastic anemia. The use of genomic DNA as template underpinned the TCR beta VDJ and CDR3 profiling. TCRdb re-called the reads with MiXCR, one entry per CDR3 protein. Here the sample spans over 150,000 distinct CDR3 sequences, around 40% being singletons. The sample comprised sorted CD4+, CD8+, or CD8+CD57+ T cells (not recorded which) from PBMCs. The origin of the receptors is a human donor in good health.

Only one count was recorded for this clonotype. The genes are TRBV28 and TRBJ2-3; D is tentatively TRBD1 or TRBD2 (5 bases each). This CDR3 has 15 residues. Trimming took 4 bases from V and 10 from J, leaving 21 bases between them. Germline V gene lookup returns CDR1 MDHEN and CDR2 SYDVKM. DNA of the CDR3: TGTGCCAGCAGTTGGCCCGGGACGCAGGCCCGTGCGCAGTATTTT. Residues: CASSWPGTQARAQYF.

This clonotype was seen repeatedly, ten times or more. The chain carries TRBV5-4 and TRBJ1-6, with TRBD1 as a possible D gene (6 bases). The germline gives CDR1 SGHNT, CDR2 YYREEE (reference sequence). This CDR3 contains 13 residues. The V end was cut by 0 bases, the J end by 8 bases, with 6 bases between. The CDR3 sequence: CASSLDRDSPLHF. The DNA of the CDR3 is TGTGCCAGCAGCTTGGACAGGGATTCACCCCTCCACTTT.

The gene calls are TRBV15 and TRBJ2-5, with 7 bases aligning to TRBD2. Trimming cost V 7 bases and J 2 bases; bases outside gene matches: 16. Germline V lookup: CDR1 LNHNV, CDR2 YYDKDF (reference sequence). The CDR3 has 17 amino acids. The CDR3 DNA reads TGTGCCACCACAGGAAAGAGCGGGGAGTCGATACAAGAGACCCAGTACTTC. Protein product: CATTGKSGESIQETQYF.

The chain recombines TRBV5-1 with TRBJ2-1; no clear D gene. Trimming left V 7 bases short and J 1 base short, with 9 bases between. The CDR3 extends over 13 amino acids. The germline gives CDR1 SGHRS, CDR2 YFSETQ. The CDR3 nucleotides are TGCGCCAGCTGGGAACAATCCTACAATGAGCAGTTCTTC. Protein product: CASWEQSYNEQFF.

This clonotype was counted at least ten times. The CDR3 DNA sequence: TGCAGTGCCAGCGGACTAGCGGGAGTGGGCGGGGAGCTGTTTTTT. It encodes CSASGLAGVGGELFF. This rearrangement joins TRBV20-1 to TRBJ2-2; 13 nucleotides match TRBD2. CDR1 is DFQATT, CDR2 SNEGSKA, per germline (reference sequence). This CDR3 is built from 15 residues. The V gene end was trimmed by 6 bases and the J gene end by 7 bases; junction bases not matched to a gene: 8.

The chain employs TRBV2 and TRBJ1-3, with a tentative D call TRBD1 (5 bases). There are 15 residues in the CDR3. In germline, CDR1 is SNHLY, CDR2 FYNNEI. Trimming removed 6 bases at V and 0 bases at J, with 12 bases between. CDR3: CASRVGTSSGNTIYF. Written as DNA, the CDR3 is TGTGCCAGCAGGGTCGGGACCTCCTCTGGAAACACCATATATTTT. The complete variable domain, with remaining parts taken from reference TRBV2 and TRBJ1-3, reads EPEVTQTPSHQVTQMGQEVILRCVPISNHLYFYWYRQILGQKVEFLVSFYNNEISEKSEIFDDQFSVERPDGSNFTLKIRSTKLEDSAMYFCASRVGTSSGNTIYFGEGSWLTVV.

J is TRBJ1-3 and V is TRBV10-3; D gene unclear. Germline-derived CDR1 and CDR2 are ENHRY and SYGVKD. V was shortened by 7 bases and J by 0 bases, with 7 bases between the two germline ends. The CDR3 consists of 13 residues. The chain's CDR3 is CAIKEGSGNTIYF. The CDR3 coding sequence is TGTGCCATCAAGGAGGGCTCTGGAAACACCATATATTTT.

The chain couples TRBV2 to TRBJ2-4; the match to TRBD2 covers 9 bases. J gave up 0 bases and V 4 bases, and 7 bases lay outside the gene matches. There are 17 residues in the CDR3. Germline V lookup: CDR1 SNHLY, CDR2 FYNNEI. CDR3: CASSASGVMLAKNIQYF. DNA for the CDR3: TGTGCCAGCAGTGCTAGCGGGGTTATGCTAGCCAAAAACATTCAGTACTTC.

This clonotype showed up many times. The chain recombines TRBV5-5 with TRBJ2-7, with 12 bases fitting TRBD2. Germline V gives CDR1 SGHKS, CDR2 YYEKEE (reference sequence). V lost 4 bases, J lost 2 bases, and 4 bases stayed unmatched. The length of the CDR3 is 15 residues. DNA of the CDR3: TGTGCCAGCAGCCAAACTAGCGGGGGGACCTACGAGCAGTACTTC. Translated, it gives CASSQTSGGTYEQYF.

With regard to this clonotype: One base away lies a much larger clone, so this may be a sequencing read error. This chain connects TRBV10-3 to TRBJ2-5, with a possible D match to TRBD2 (6 bases). Germline CDR1 ENHRY, CDR2 SYGVKD. The CDR3 totals 14 residues. This chain's CDR3 is CASSSRRARETQYF. CDR3 DNA sequence: TGTGCCAGCAGTAGCAGGAGGGCCCGGGAGACCCAGTACTTC.